The clone carrying this T cell receptor (beta chain) showed up just a few times. Then a second PCR, running about 7 to 11 cycles, was carried out with a sample-barcoded 5' primer and a J-beta primer mix. MiXCR was run by TCRdb on the 5' RACE reads, yielding one entry per CDR3 protein. The sample holds about 780,000 distinct CDR3 sequences; around 45% are singletons and the top ten take approximately 18%. The sample originates from a study of blood T cells in healthy people across ages. With 5 bases clipped from V and 0 bases from J, the junction kept 7 bases outside the gene matches. The CDR3 runs to 16 residues.

V usage is TRBV12-3 or TRBV12-4 and J usage is TRBJ2-7; 10 bases align to TRBD2. The sample taken for sequencing was blood. This clonotype originated in a man aged 80 or over in good health. CDR3 in amino acids: CASSPRGLAFSYEQYF. The CDR3 nucleotides are TGTGCCAGCAGTCCAAGGGGACTAGCGTTCTCCTACGAGCAGTACTTC.